These 27 T cell receptor beta chains were all obtained from the same sample, sequenced in a study of blood T cell repertoires in COVID-19. Sequencing used immunoSEQ multiplex PCR; TCRdb keeps in-frame clones, though not all of them. The sample has approximately 100,000 clones; 84% are singletons. Input material: peripheral blood. The receptors derive from a man in his 60s with acute or convalescent COVID-19.

The V call is TRBV19, the J call TRBJ1-3; D unclear. CDR3 length: 16 amino acids. Germline CDR1 and CDR2: LNHDA and SQIVND (reference sequence). The ends were cut back, 3 bases at V and 3 bases at J, with 15 bases in the middle. CDR3 amino acids: CASSIGKRGIGNTIYF. The CDR3 DNA is TGTGCCAGTAGTATTGGTAAACGAGGGATTGGAAACACCATATATTTT.

This CDR3 reads CASSQRQIREKLFF. CDR3 bases: TGCGCCAGCAGCCAGAGACAGATACGTGAAAAACTGTTTTTT. The V gene is TRBV4-1, the J gene TRBJ1-4; possible D gene TRBD1, 5 bases. V dropped 3 bases and J dropped 7 bases, with 12 bases sitting between them. Germline loops: CDR1 MGHRA, CDR2 YSYEKL. The CDR3 runs 14 residues.

The chain joins TRBV9 to TRBJ2-5; 7 nucleotides match TRBD1. Trimming took 1 base from V and 5 from J; bases not matched to a gene: 8. There are 15 residues in the CDR3. Germline-derived CDR1 and CDR2 are SGDLS and YYNGEE. The CDR3 nucleotides read TGTGCCAGCAGCGTACTAAACACAGGGGTTGAGACCCAGTACTTC. Translated: CASSVLNTGVETQYF.

The chain is built from TRBV19 and TRBJ1-2; 7 bases agree with TRBD1. V gave up 5 bases and J gave up 5 bases; unmatched junction bases: 8. Per the germline V gene, CDR1 is LNHDA and CDR2 is SQIVND (reference sequence). The CDR3 loop spans 14 amino acids. The CDR3 is CASSVSTGSYGYTF. CDR3 bases: TGTGCCAGTAGTGTTTCGACAGGGTCTTATGGCTACACCTTC.

The chain recombines TRBV5-1 with TRBJ1-2; 7 nucleotides match TRBD1. The CDR3 contains 16 residues. CDR1 is SGHRS and CDR2 is YFSETQ in the germline V gene. V was pared by 4 bases and J by 0 bases, with 9 bases of the junction left unmatched. The CDR3 bases are TGCGCCAGCAGCCCTACAGGGGTTAGGACTAACTATGGCTACACCTTC. It codes for CASSPTGVRTNYGYTF.

This clone was found once. The chain joins TRBV7-9 to TRBJ2-3; 8 positions agree with TRBD1. Unmatched junction bases numbered 3, after V lost 3 bases and J lost 1 base. CDR1 and CDR2 (germline): SEHNR, FQNEAQ (reference sequence). The CDR3 runs to 15 residues. As DNA, the CDR3 is TGTGCCAGCAGCTTGCCGGGACAGGGCACAGATACGCAGTATTTT. Its protein product is CASSLPGQGTDTQYF. The full variable domain, its missing parts supplied by reference TRBV7-9 and TRBJ2-3, is DTGVSQNPRHKITKRGQNVTFRCDPISEHNRLYWYRQTLGQGPEFLTYFQNEAQLEKSRLLSDRFSAERPKGSFSTLEIQRTEQGDSAMYLCASSLPGQGTDTQYFGPGTRLTVL.

The V gene is TRBV6-5, the J gene TRBJ1-2, with no clear D. There are 13 residues in the CDR3. The V end was cut by 8 bases, the J end by 2 bases, with 12 bases between. Germline V CDR1 and CDR2: MNHEY, SVGAGI. The CDR3 protein is CASEPAANYGYTF. CDR3 nucleotide sequence: TGTGCCAGCGAGCCCGCAGCGAACTATGGCTACACCTTC.

V is TRBV19 and J is TRBJ2-7, with 9 bases that match TRBD1. CDR1 is LNHDA, CDR2 SQIVND, per germline (reference sequence). Germline trimming cut 7 bases from V and 4 bases from J; bases unmatched to any gene: 8. This CDR3 spans 14 amino acids. CDR3 nucleotides: TGTGCCAGTACCCCCGGGACAGGGTTGTACGAGCAGTACTTC. Its protein is CASTPGTGLYEQYF.

This clone was found a few times. This sequence joins TRBV11-2 and TRBJ1-5, with a possible D match to TRBD1 (6 bases). Trimming removed 3 bases from V and 1 base from J, with 13 bases in between. CDR3 size: 16 residues. Germline V gene lookup returns CDR1 SGHAT and CDR2 FQNNGV. CDR3 sequence reads: CASSFSAGVSNQPQHF. DNA for the CDR3: TGTGCCAGCAGCTTTTCTGCAGGGGTGAGCAATCAGCCCCAGCATTTT.

In DNA, the CDR3 is TGTGCCAGCAGCTTCCTGACAGGGTGGACCACTGAAGCTTTCTTT. This encodes CASSFLTGWTTEAFF. The chain is built from TRBV5-6 and TRBJ1-1; 7 bases map to TRBD1. Germline assignment: CDR1 SGHDT and CDR2 YYEEEE. Unmatched junction bases numbered 8, after V lost 2 bases and J lost 4 bases. The CDR3 contains 15 residues. The complete variable domain, with remaining parts taken from reference TRBV5-6 and TRBJ1-1, reads DAGVTQSPTHLIKTRGQQVTLRCSPKSGHDTVSWYQQALGQGPQFIFQYYEEEERQRGNFPDRFSGHQFPNYSSELNVNALLLGDSALYLCASSFLTGWTTEAFFGQGTRLTVV.

The chain couples TRBV5-4 to TRBJ1-2, with D possibly matching TRBD1 (5 bases). V was shortened by 4 bases and J by 4 bases, with 11 bases between the two germline ends. In germline, CDR1 is SGHNT, CDR2 YYREEE (reference sequence). This CDR3 region has 13 residues. In DNA, the CDR3 is TGTGCCAGCAGCGCCGGGACTGCCTATGGCTACACCTTC. Its translation: CASSAGTAYGYTF.

The genes are TRBV20-1 and TRBJ2-7, with D perhaps TRBD2 (5 bases). V gave up 5 bases and J gave up 5 bases, with 10 bases separating them. The CDR3 consists of 11 residues. The V gene's germline CDR1 is DFQATT and CDR2 SNEGSKA (reference sequence). CDR3 amino acids: CSAGETDEQYF. CDR3 DNA sequence: TGCAGTGCTGGGGAGACCGACGAGCAGTACTTC.

Only a few counts were recorded for this clone. CDR3 DNA sequence: TGTGCCAGCAGTGAGCAGGGCTCTAGTAATTCACCCCTCCACTTT. This codes for CASSEQGSSNSPLHF. The gene calls are TRBV2 and TRBJ1-6; D possibly corresponds to TRBD1 (5 bases). Trimming took off 3 bases at V and 6 bases at J, with 12 bases between the two ends. The CDR3 spans 15 residues. Germline loops: CDR1 SNHLY, CDR2 FYNNEI.

CDR3 nucleotides: TGCGCCAGCAGCTTTTTAGCGGGGGGCACAGATACGCAGTATTTT. Protein: CASSFLAGGTDTQYF. The chain joins TRBV5-1 to TRBJ2-3, with TRBD2 matching over 9 bases. The V and J ends lost 2 bases and 1 base, in that order; junction bases with no gene match: 2. Germline V gives CDR1 SGHRS, CDR2 YFSETQ. The CDR3 has 15 residues.

This sequence joins TRBV18 and TRBJ2-7; maybe TRBD2 (5 bases). This CDR3 spans 13 amino acids. V shed 3 bases and J shed 4 bases, with 10 bases lying between them. Germline-derived CDR1 and CDR2 are KGHSH and LQKENI. Here the CDR3 DNA reads TGTGCCAGCTCACCGGGCCGGGAATACGAGCAGTACTTC. Its protein product is CASSPGREYEQYF. Full variable domain (outside the CDR3, taken from reference TRBV18 and TRBJ2-7): NAGVMQNPRHLVRRRGQEARLRCSPMKGHSHVYWYRQLPEEGLKFMVYLQKENIIDESGMPKERFSAEFPKEGPSILRIQQVVRGDSAAYFCASSPGREYEQYFGPGTRLTVT.

CDR3 DNA: TGTGCCAGCAGCTTAGCGAGTACTGAAGCTTTCTTT. It yields the protein CASSLASTEAFF. The chain uses TRBV7-9 and TRBJ1-1; D unresolved. The CDR3 consists of 12 residues. The V gene's germline CDR1 is SEHNR and CDR2 FQNEAQ (reference sequence). Trimming left V 0 bases short and J 5 bases short, with 4 bases between.

V is TRBV6-5 and J is TRBJ2-7; TRBD1 matches at 7 bases. This CDR3 has 14 amino acids. Germline V gene lookup returns CDR1 MNHEY and CDR2 SVGAGI. V gave up 1 base and J gave up 3 bases; unmatched junction bases: 3. The CDR3 sequence is CASSYFWDSYEQYF. The CDR3 bases are TGTGCCAGCAGTTACTTCTGGGACAGCTACGAGCAGTACTTC.

The V call is TRBV7-3, the J call TRBJ2-7; 9 nucleotides match TRBD1. The CDR3 loop spans 16 amino acids. Per the germline V gene, CDR1 is SGHTA and CDR2 is FQGTGA. J was trimmed by 4 bases and V by 4 bases; bases with no gene match: 11. CDR3 DNA sequence: TGTGCCAGCAGCTCAGAGACTATGGACAGGGGTTACGAGCAGTACTTC. It codes for CASSSETMDRGYEQYF.

The chain combines TRBV10-3 with TRBJ1-2; a weak D match, TRBD1 (6 bases). There are 14 residues in the CDR3. Germline CDR1 and CDR2: ENHRY and SYGVKD. Trimming shortened V by 3 bases and J by 3 bases, and 11 bases separated the two germline ends. CDR3 in DNA: TGTGCCATCAGTGAAGGACAGCTTCACTATGGCTACACCTTC. It specifies CAISEGQLHYGYTF.

This clone was found once. The sample holds other DNA sequences that translate to the same CDR3. CDR3: CASSLTGGNTGELFF. In nucleotides, the CDR3 is TGCGCCAGCAGCTTAACCGGGGGGAACACCGGGGAGCTGTTTTTT. This chain joins TRBV5-1 and TRBJ2-2; TRBD2 might be the D (6 bases). Germline CDR1 and CDR2: SGHRS and YFSETQ. The CDR3 extends over 15 amino acids. With 2 bases removed from V and 1 base from J, the gap between germline ends came to 9 bases.

The rearrangement joins TRBV4-2 to TRBJ2-1; D uncertain. This CDR3 spans 14 amino acids. Per the germline V gene, CDR1 is LGHNA and CDR2 is YNFKEQ. V lost 0 bases and J lost 6, with 9 bases in between. CDR3 region: CASSQDNSLNEQFF. The CDR3 DNA follows: TGTGCCAGCAGCCAAGATAACAGCCTCAATGAGCAGTTCTTC.

The count of this clone is one. The rearrangement uses TRBV3-1 (or the pseudogene TRBV3-2) and TRBJ1-2, with a possible D match to TRBD1 (6 bases). The CDR3 extends over 15 amino acids. CDR1 is LGHDT and CDR2 is YNNKEL in the germline V gene (reference sequence). V shed 4 bases and J shed 5 bases, with 17 bases lying between them. CDR3 in amino acids: CASSPEAKGVYGYTF. The CDR3 DNA sequence: TGTGCCAGCAGCCCCGAAGCGAAGGGGGTTTATGGCTACACCTTC.

The chain combines TRBV24-1 with TRBJ2-3; D is ambiguous. V lost 4 bases and J 0 bases, leaving 7 bases between the germline ends. CDR1 KGHDR and CDR2 SFDVKD come from the germline V gene. The CDR3 length is 14 residues. CDR3 sequence reads: CATSDGASTDTQYF. CDR3 nucleotides: TGTGCCACCAGTGACGGAGCTAGCACAGATACGCAGTATTTT.

The chain has TRBV19 and TRBJ1-4, with a tentative D call TRBD1 (6 bases). Germline V gives CDR1 LNHDA, CDR2 SQIVND (reference sequence). The CDR3 extends over 15 amino acids. Trimming removed 3 bases from V and 3 bases from J, with 11 bases in between. The CDR3 is CASSIGGRANEKLFF. The DNA of the CDR3 is TGTGCCAGTAGTATCGGGGGGCGAGCTAATGAAAAACTGTTTTTT.

This chain links TRBV29-1 with TRBJ2-7, with D tentatively TRBD1 (6 bases). Trimming shortened V by 3 bases and J by 3 bases, and 9 bases separated the two germline ends. This CDR3 spans 12 amino acids. In germline, CDR1 is SQVTM, CDR2 ANQGSEA. CDR3 sequence: CSVDKGDYEQYF. The CDR3 DNA reads TGCAGCGTTGACAAGGGGGACTACGAGCAGTACTTC.

The J gene is TRBJ1-2, the V gene TRBV18; TRBD1 matches 9 bases. This CDR3 has 16 residues. The V and J ends lost 0 bases and 2 bases, in that order; junction bases with no gene match: 4. The germline gives CDR1 KGHSH, CDR2 LQKENI. The CDR3, as DNA: TGTGCCAGCTCACCACCTACCGGGACAGGGAACTATGGCTACACCTTC. It is translated as CASSPPTGTGNYGYTF.

The CDR3, as DNA: TGCAGCGGCGAACTAGCGGGGGGGCCCTATGAGCAGTTCTTC. This gives the protein CSGELAGGPYEQFF. The J gene is TRBJ2-1, the V gene TRBV29-1; 13 bases line up with TRBD2. After removal of 7 bases from V and 8 bases from J, the junction contained 8 bases not matched to a gene. The CDR3 consists of 14 residues. From germline, CDR1 is SQVTM and CDR2 ANQGSEA.